This T cell receptor beta chain was recorded in a study of regulatory T cells in long-lasting Graves disease. Through Arm-PCR of CDR3 regions and iRepertoire HTBI primers, TCR beta libraries were built. TCRdb re-called the multiplex PCR reads through MiXCR, storing one row per CDR3 protein. Here the sample spans 450,000 to 600,000 distinct CDR3 sequences, around an eighth being singletons. Germline V gene data show CDR1 as MNHEY and CDR2 as SMNVEV (reference sequence). CDR3 length: 14 residues. V lost 6 bases and J lost 2, with 12 bases in between. Time point specified: newly diagnosed GD, antithyroid drugs for less than 3 months. PBMCs were the source of the RNA used for TCR sequencing. This clonotype was detected ten times or more. These data are also associated with another study on T cells in Graves' hyperthyroidism and ophthalmopathy. That paper states: Among thyroid clonotypes expanded above 0.001, most also appeared in blood.

The TCR was taken from a young man with Graves disease. Sequencing was performed on peripheral blood mononuclear cells (PBMCs), taken at new diagnosis, from a patient treated with antithyroid drugs. The chain carries TRBV27 and TRBJ2-3; TRBD2 might be the D (5 bases). This CDR3 reads CASSPRGYTDTQYF. The CDR3 nucleotides read TGTGCCAGCAGCCCCCGCGGGTACACAGATACGCAGTATTTT.